The T cell receptor (beta chain) under discussion was sequenced for a study of Tregs in tolerant kidney transplant recipients. The wider study: CD4+CD25+CD127- cells came from approximately three-day belatacept mixed lymphocyte reactions, some with roughly five-day graft donor restimulation.

Sequencing used immunoSEQ multiplex PCR; TCRdb keeps in-frame clones, though not all of them. The profile shows about 16,000 clones, approximately 61% of them singletons. V was cut by 6 bases and J by 3 bases, with 17 bases left in between. This CDR3 comprises 15 residues. Germline-derived CDR1 and CDR2 are SGHRS and YFSETQ. Broader study findings: Expanding Tregs on activated donor B cells appeared to best identify donor-specific TCRbeta clones. Validation in larger populations is needed because few patients were studied.

Concerning this clone itself: Its specificity is unknown.

Input material: Tregs from blood cultured with allogeneic cells. This TCR came from a human donor in good health. This chain links TRBV5-1 with TRBJ2-3, with a tentative D call TRBD2 (6 bases). The CDR3: CASKRLAVQTDTQYF. In nucleotides, the CDR3 is TGCGCCAGCAAACGGTTAGCGGTCCAAACAGATACGCAGTATTTT.